These T cell receptor beta chains were read from a single sample in a study of T cell responses to AZD1222 COVID-19 vaccine. Sequencing was performed with immunoSEQ multiplex PCR; in TCRdb, only in-frame clones are kept and a portion is missing. The sample lists roughly 75,000 clones; 84% were seen once. This material consisted of peripheral blood, taken on day 0 of AZD1222 vaccination. The receptors come from an adult in good health. Both conserved end residues are part of each CDR3. The D gene is left open where the match is weak. Size is omitted from some rows. Given values are once, few, many or a class for expanded clones.

abundance	d_gene	j_gene	v_gene	CDR3aa	CDR3nt
NA	TRBD1	TRBJ1-1	TRBV5-4	CASSLGSQGDTEAFF	TGTGCCAGCAGCTTGGGGTCCCAGGGGGACACTGAAGCTTTCTTT
few	NA	TRBJ1-2	TRBV7-2	CASSLALGAQYGYTF	TGTGCCAGCAGCTTAGCGCTAGGGGCCCAATATGGCTACACCTTC
NA	NA	TRBJ1-2	TRBV28	CASSLIGYSKGYYGYTF	TGTGCCAGCAGTTTGATTGGCTACTCGAAGGGGTACTATGGCTACACCTTC
NA	NA	TRBJ2-7	TRBV18	CASSPQGTYEQYF	TGTGCCAGCTCACCACAGGGCACCTACGAGCAGTACTTC
NA	TRBD2	TRBJ2-5	TRBV5-1	CASSLAPSGAQETQYF	TGCGCCAGCAGCTTGGCTCCTAGCGGGGCCCAAGAGACCCAGTACTTC
NA	NA	TRBJ1-1	TRBV4-3	CASSLTANTEAFF	TGCGCCAGCAGCCTAACGGCGAACACTGAAGCTTTCTTT
NA	TRBD1	TRBJ2-1	TRBV7-9	CASSLTGGLDEQFF	TGTGCCAGCAGCCTTACAGGGGGTTTGGATGAGCAGTTCTTC
NA	NA	TRBJ1-6	TRBV28	CASSSTTGQVPAPLHF	TGTGCCAGCAGTTCGACGACAGGACAAGTCCCGGCACCCCTCCACTTT
NA	TRBD1	TRBJ2-5	TRBV19	CASSLKQGMETQYF	TGTGCCAGTAGTCTCAAACAGGGGATGGAGACCCAGTACTTC
NA	TRBD1	TRBJ1-2	TRBV13	CASSLGLRDRAYGYTF	TGTGCCAGCAGCTTAGGCTTGCGGGACAGGGCCTATGGCTACACCTTC
few	NA	TRBJ1-2	TRBV15	CATSRDLGYGYTF	TGTGCCACCAGCAGAGATTTGGGCTATGGCTACACCTTC
NA	TRBD1	TRBJ1-1	TRBV30	CAWTRNRGQAEAFF	TGTGCCTGGACACGTAACAGGGGGCAAGCTGAAGCTTTCTTT
NA	TRBD1	TRBJ1-5	TRBV7-9	CASSPGQGDSNQPQHF	TGTGCCAGCAGCCCCGGACAGGGGGATAGCAATCAGCCCCAGCATTTT
many	TRBD1	TRBJ1-5	TRBV7-9	CASSLGQDQPQHF	TGTGCCAGCAGCTTGGGACAGGATCAGCCCCAGCATTTT
NA	TRBD1	TRBJ2-5	TRBV6-5	CASRRGQDGQETQYF	TGTGCCAGCAGGAGGGGACAGGACGGCCAAGAGACCCAGTACTTC
once	NA	TRBJ2-7	TRBV7-9	CASSLSREGAQYF	TGTGCCAGCAGCCTCTCACGAGAGGGCGCGCAGTACTTC
NA	TRBD2	TRBJ2-7	TRBV29-1	CSVVAGTSGGSEQYF	TGCAGCGTTGTTGCTGGGACTAGCGGGGGGAGTGAGCAGTACTTC
NA	NA	TRBJ2-1	TRBV7-3	CASSLIAAGSDNEQFF	TGTGCCAGCAGCTTAATAGCAGCGGGCTCGGACAATGAGCAGTTCTTC
NA	TRBD1	TRBJ1-1	TRBV30	CAWKIGTGSTEAFF	TGTGCCTGGAAAATTGGGACAGGGAGCACTGAAGCTTTCTTT
NA	TRBD1	TRBJ2-6	TRBV6-4	CASSETTGGNSGANVLTF	TGTGCCAGCAGCGAAACGACAGGGGGAAACTCTGGGGCCAACGTCCTGACTTTC
NA	TRBD2	TRBJ2-1	TRBV5-4	CASSFGLAGDNEQFF	TGTGCCAGCAGCTTCGGACTAGCGGGGGACAATGAGCAGTTCTTC
NA	NA	TRBJ1-1	TRBV11-2	CASSFNPSGTEAFF	TGTGCCAGCAGCTTTAACCCCTCGGGCACTGAAGCTTTCTTT
NA	TRBD1	TRBJ1-2	TRBV7-2	CASSLKGASYGYTF	TGTGCCAGCAGCTTAAAGGGGGCGAGCTATGGCTACACCTTC
NA	NA	TRBJ2-1	TRBV10-2	CASSGLVGGTEQFF	TGCGCCAGCAGTGGTTTAGTGGGGGGTACTGAGCAGTTCTTC
NA	NA	TRBJ1-2	TRBV7-2	CASSFKNYGYTF	TGTGCCAGCAGCTTTAAGAACTATGGCTACACCTTC
NA	TRBD1	TRBJ1-1	TRBV7-8	CASSQTGVTEAFF	TGTGCCAGCAGCCAGACAGGGGTCACTGAAGCTTTCTTT
NA	NA	TRBJ2-5	TRBV11-2	CASSASGVQETQYF	TGTGCCAGCAGCGCTTCCGGGGTTCAAGAGACCCAGTACTTC
NA	TRBD2	TRBJ2-1	TRBV6-4	CASSESGEGGNEQFF	TGTGCCAGCAGTGAATCGGGGGAGGGAGGCAATGAGCAGTTCTTC
NA	NA	TRBJ2-1	TRBV24-1	CATSGFDSNEQFF	TGTGCCACCAGTGGCTTCGATAGCAATGAGCAGTTCTTC
few	TRBD1	TRBJ1-2	TRBV25-1	CASSEPGTARRYTF	TGTGCCAGCAGTGAACCCGGGACAGCTCGGCGCTACACCTTC
NA	NA	TRBJ1-1	TRBV18	CASSLGRRPNTEAFF	TGTGCCAGCTCACTGGGGCGCCGTCCGAACACTGAAGCTTTCTTT
NA	NA	TRBJ1-2	TRBV2	CASSAQGRGYTF	TGTGCCAGCAGCGCTCAGGGCCGTGGCTACACCTTC
NA	TRBD1	TRBJ2-1	TRBV9	CASSSGQSPYNEQFF	TGTGCCAGCAGCTCGGGACAGTCACCCTACAATGAGCAGTTCTTC
NA	NA	TRBJ1-2	TRBV19	CASSIEAGGGYTF	TGTGCCAGTAGTATAGAGGCGGGAGGCGGCTACACCTTC
NA	TRBD1	TRBJ1-2	TRBV28	CASSASATGGRGYTF	TGTGCCAGCAGTGCCTCCGCGACAGGGGGGCGTGGCTACACCTTC
NA	TRBD1	TRBJ1-1	TRBV5-6	CASSSLGTGFTEAFF	TGTGCCAGCAGCTCCCTGGGGACAGGGTTTACTGAAGCTTTCTTT
NA	NA	TRBJ2-2	TRBV7-2	CASTFVGVTFDGELFF	TGTGCCAGCACCTTTGTGGGGGTCACGTTTGATGGGGAGCTGTTTTTT
once	TRBD2	TRBJ2-1	TRBV10-1	CASSSGLAGGSSYNEQFF	TGCGCCAGCAGTTCGGGACTAGCGGGGGGGAGCTCCTACAATGAGCAGTTCTTC
NA	NA	TRBJ1-2	TRBV6-5	CASRPLGRRGSGYTF	TGTGCCAGCAGGCCCCTCGGTCGCAGGGGTTCTGGCTACACCTTC
NA	NA	TRBJ1-3	TRBV18	CASSLNTISGNTIYF	TGTGCCAGCTCACTAAATACGATCTCTGGAAACACCATATATTTT
NA	TRBD1	TRBJ2-1	TRBV6-5	CASSKPGQGSHEQFF	TGTGCCAGCAGTAAGCCGGGACAGGGCTCCCATGAGCAGTTCTTC
NA	NA	TRBJ1-3	TRBV28	CATGRGAGGNTIYF	TGTGCTACCGGACGCGGGGCAGGCGGAAACACCATATATTTT
NA	NA	TRBJ2-4	TRBV18	CASSPLPGMAKNIQYF	TGTGCCAGCTCACCACTTCCGGGCATGGCCAAAAACATTCAGTACTTC
NA	TRBD2	TRBJ2-7	TRBV18	CASSPGASGDQYF	TGTGCCAGCTCACCCGGTGCTAGCGGGGACCAGTACTTC
NA	NA	TRBJ2-3	TRBV9	CASSVEGDTQYF	TGTGCCAGCAGCGTAGAGGGGGATACGCAGTATTTT